The source of this T cell receptor (beta chain) is a study of cytomegalovirus exposure and HLA in healthy donors (dated by TCRdb to the late 2010s). Regarding the study in general: According to an earlier analysis of several hundred of the donors, 150 million to 200 million T cells yielded 90 million to 140 million unique TCR beta sequences and around 300 Gb of sequence data. The T cell repertoires of around 670 subjects were profiled by immunosequencing and related to cytomegalovirus serostatus. Donor age, sex, ethnicity and CMV serostatus were compiled together with the repertoire data. To predict cytomegalovirus infection status, the study combined high-throughput TCR immunosequencing, statistical association of individual TCRs with disease status, and machine learning. The number of typed donors differed by locus: roughly 629-640 for A, B, C, DRB1 and DQB1; 500 to 550 for DQA1; around 610 for DPA1; and approximately 450 for DPB1. A later analysis re-analyzed previously published TCR beta repertoires from about 730 donors and added high-resolution HLA genotyping to study TCR occurrence patterns. A separate validation cohort of roughly 120 different subjects was used in addition to the roughly 700-subject first cohort. All discovery cohort repertoires had been generated on a single sequencing platform. Roughly five DR-DQ haplotypes were treated as single units for association and clustering because of strong linkage in the cohort. Genome-wide SNP genotypes for about 60% of the roughly 670 donors were used in a later genetic analysis, which treated that subset as a discovery cohort. Among approximately 370 genotyped donors of the cohort, an average of roughly 230,000 unique TCR beta nucleotide sequences was sequenced per donor, of which about 19% were non-productive. Class I and class II HLA loci were covered by the typing at four-digit resolution. Roughly 310 gigabases of sequencing data and 78 million or so unique TCR sequences were included in an early release covering about 700 HLA-typed donors. Of the approximately 370 genotyped donors, less than 90% were placed in the genetic ancestry cluster associated with self-reported Caucasian donors. Rather than drawing on any new phenotypic data, the later analysis identified candidate immune exposures from TCR beta sequences and the way those sequences occurred across donors. The study was designed to test whether signatures of past pathogen exposure could be identified by cataloging public T cell receptors. To decide whether each TCR beta V gene segment behaved as functional or pseudogenic, an earlier analysis of approximately 590 of the donors relied on high-throughput TCR beta sequencing.

The cohort consisted of 600 or so healthy bone marrow donors. At the time of sampling, all cohort members were nominally healthy, though unrecorded immune exposures were likely present. The donor tested CMV seronegative, placing the donor among the 352 seronegative members of the cohort. Each donor provided a peripheral blood sample, and peripheral blood mononuclear cells were used for TCR beta sequencing. The Qiagen DNeasy Blood Extraction Kit was used to extract genomic DNA from the blood cell samples. V loses 4 bases, J loses 7 bases, and the germline ends lie 17 bases apart. Measured from the cysteine to the phenylalanine, the CDR3 is 15 residues long. Of the read, only the CDR3 DNA is kept; its 45 bases are in frame from base 1. Taken from the germline V gene, the CDR1 and CDR2 loops are SGHDN and FVKESK. Results the study describes overall, beyond this receptor: A further reported finding was that TCR beta sequences accurately predicted the HLA-A and HLA-B alleles for most subjects in the first cohort. According to a later analysis, TCR association rates differed among HLA loci, with DRB1 alleles showing the most associated TCRs and HLA-C alleles showing the fewest. Some IMGT-functional V segments, including TRBV6-2 and TRBV6-3, could not be told apart with the 87-base-pair reads, so those segments were excluded. CMV serostatus was the only immune exposure information available for the cohort. At a false discovery rate of 0.05, a later analysis linked 16,000 or so TCR beta sequences to specific HLA alleles. Because HLA typing was missing for some donors at each locus, association tests included only the typed subset. While some public TCRs were present in many individuals, most TCR sequences turned up only very rarely across donors. Correlated functional status among segregating V segments might be attributable to linkage disequilibrium, but an unknown experimental factor could not be ruled out. Several of the top co-occurrence clusters appeared to be linked to parvovirus B19, influenza, CMV and Epstein-Barr virus, according to a later analysis. In a later analysis, most CMV-associated TCR beta chains were found to appear HLA-restricted, with HLA associations seemingly driven largely by CMV exposure. Assigning TCR associations to individual alleles was difficult when HLA alleles, especially DR and DQ, strongly co-occurred. This cohort had only TCR beta chains sequenced, and the lack of alpha or paired-chain data limited which features could be detected. Three of the identified cytomegalovirus-associated TCR beta chains were confirmed in vitro to be specific for cytomegalovirus antigens. The authors suggested that the approach could potentially be extended to other disease states and immunological phenotypes. The study gave a list of 150 to 200 TCR beta chains associated with cytomegalovirus. Roughly uniform sequencing depth across donors was assumed in presence/absence analyses, although this assumption may not hold. An earlier analysis of around 500 of the donors showed that most TCR beta V segments appeared in productive rearrangements either about 87% or about 30% of the time, which broadly matched IMGT annotations. Because counts were too low, seventeen rarely observed V segments, including chromosome 9 orphons, were excluded from the earlier analysis of fewer than 650 of the donors. In a later analysis, HLA-associated TCR beta chains showed more clonal expansion and lower generation probabilities than non-associated chains that were equally common. In a later genetic analysis, fewer N-insertions in productive TCRs were reported among donors in an Asian-associated ancestry cluster than the roughly 700-donor mean. A cluster of highly shared sequence variants was judged likely to represent a technical artifact of the sequencing pipeline. An association between a missense DCLRE1C variant and V-gene and J-gene trimming of TCR beta chains was found in a later genetic analysis and replicated in an independent cohort. The classifier was reported to diagnose cytomegalovirus status with high specificity and sensitivity in both the original and validation cohorts.

The protocol used for the library was the immunoSEQ multiplex PCR assay. For the multiplex PCR, a mixture combining 60 forward primers for TCR Vbeta segments and 13 reverse primers for TCR Jbeta segments was used. Amplification of the CDR3 region of rearranged TCR beta genes was performed with a multiplex PCR assay on genomic DNA. The amplified TCR beta libraries were sequenced on the Illumina HiSeq System as 87-base-pair reads. In the original analysis: A later analysis counted about 80 million unique TCR beta chains across the 666 repertoires, and some 11 million of these chains were shared by at least two donors. A nearest-neighbor algorithm error-corrected the raw reads and collapsed the reads into unique sequences, merging closely related sequences to remove PCR and sequencing errors. CDR3 sequences were aligned to IMGT reference sequences to assign V, D and J gene segments. For a sequence to be retained, a match of at least six nucleotides to both a V gene segment and a J gene segment was required. A rearrangement was called productive if the CDR3 had no stop codons and remained in frame with V and J, and every other rearrangement was called non-productive. Following IMGT convention, CDR3 was defined as the stretch from the second conserved V-encoded cysteine up to the conserved J-encoded phenylalanine. Sequences without an unambiguous match to a single V gene segment were excluded from the earlier analysis of about 630 of the donors. An earlier analysis of about 590 of the donors classified V segments as functional when productive rearrangements were above 56.7% and as segregating when the standard deviation between donors was above 5%. A statistical classification framework was built to diagnose cytomegalovirus status from the catalog of TCR beta chain sequences. In a later analysis, V and J genes were assigned by comparing TCR nucleotide sequences against IMGT/GENE-DB human TR gene sequences. In a later analysis, CDR3 sequences and most-parsimonious VDJ recombination scenarios were assigned using the TCRdist pipeline. In a later analysis, every TCR beta chain was defined by the combination of its CDR3 amino acid sequence and its V-gene family, and reads without a unique V-gene family were dropped. A later analysis removed roughly 590 highly shared, low-generation-probability nucleotide sequences to deal with suspected cross-contamination and a sequencing artifact. For each public chain, a later analysis derived a clonal expansion index from normalized ranks of inferred template counts within each repertoire. In a later analysis, generation probabilities were computed using a VDJ recombination model fitted to out-of-frame rearrangements, and the results were checked against IGoR. In a later analysis, TCR-TCR, TCR-HLA and TCR-CMV co-occurrence was scored with hypergeometric tests, and a repertoire-size bias correction was applied to TCR pairs. To estimate false discovery rates, a later analysis permuted the HLA or CMV assignments 20 times. In a later analysis, co-occurring TCRs were grouped using DBSCAN, with TCRdist sequence similarity added in when clustering inside HLA-allele-positive subsets. Repertoires with fewer than 30,000 or more than 120,000 public chains were left out of co-occurrence clustering, as were a handful of repertoires with anomalous nucleotide sharing. TCRdb took over this immuneACCESS table, retaining in-frame rearrangements with V and J assigned. Such tables are incomplete; in checked studies, under half of the missing clones stem from an unresolved V gene, and the remainder is unexplained. V, J and clone size are those of that table, while D and trimming were read from the DNA. The sample table includes approximately 110,000 clones. The ten largest account for roughly 3.5% of the sample.

To note about this clone: Its target antigen remains unknown.

Sequenced input: PBMCs. The clonotype originates from a man aged 18 to 30 in good health and CMV-seronegative. Recombination joined TRBV14 with TRBJ1-3, and TRBD1 may be the D gene, going by 6 matching bases. Here the CDR3 is given as CASSPLDRKPNTIYF. Here is the DNA: TGTGCCAGCAGCCCACTCGACAGGAAACCGAACACCATATATTTT.